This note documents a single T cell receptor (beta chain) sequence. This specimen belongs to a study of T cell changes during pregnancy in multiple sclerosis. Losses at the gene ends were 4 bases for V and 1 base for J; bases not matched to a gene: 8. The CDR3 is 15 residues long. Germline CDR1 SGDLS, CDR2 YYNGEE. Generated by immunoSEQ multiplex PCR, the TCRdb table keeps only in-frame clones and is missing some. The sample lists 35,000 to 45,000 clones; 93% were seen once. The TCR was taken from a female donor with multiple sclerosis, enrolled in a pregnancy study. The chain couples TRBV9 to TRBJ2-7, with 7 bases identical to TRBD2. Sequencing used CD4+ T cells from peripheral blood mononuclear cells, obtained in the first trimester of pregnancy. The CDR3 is CASSPRGEGSYEQYF. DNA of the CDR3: TGTGCCAGCAGCCCCCGGGGGGAGGGTTCCTACGAGCAGTACTTC. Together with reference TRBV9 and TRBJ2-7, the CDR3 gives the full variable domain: DSGVTQTPKHLITATGQRVTLRCSPRSGDLSVYWYQQSLDQGLQFLIQYYNGEERAKGNILERFSAQQFPDLHSELNLSSLELGDSALYFCASSPRGEGSYEQYFGPGTRLTVT.